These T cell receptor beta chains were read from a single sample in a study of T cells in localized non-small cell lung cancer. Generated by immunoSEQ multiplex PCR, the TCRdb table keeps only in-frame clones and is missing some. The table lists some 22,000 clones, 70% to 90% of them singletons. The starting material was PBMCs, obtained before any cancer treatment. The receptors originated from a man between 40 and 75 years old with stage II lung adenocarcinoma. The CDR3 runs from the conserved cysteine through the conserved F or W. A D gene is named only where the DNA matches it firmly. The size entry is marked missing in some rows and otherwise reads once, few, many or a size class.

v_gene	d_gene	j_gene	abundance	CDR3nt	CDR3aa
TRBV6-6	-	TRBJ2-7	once	TGTGCCAGCACCGAGGGCTACGAGCAGTACTTC	CASTEGYEQYF
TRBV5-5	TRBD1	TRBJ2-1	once	TGTGCCAGCAGCCCCCCCGGGACAGGGCTCGGCAATGAGCAGTTCTTC	CASSPPGTGLGNEQFF
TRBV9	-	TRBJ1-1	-	TGTGCCAGCAGCGCCTACAGGGTCACGAACACTGAAGCTTTCTTT	CASSAYRVTNTEAFF
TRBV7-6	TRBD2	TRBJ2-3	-	TGTGCCAGCGTCCAACGCGGGGGGGACACAGATACGCAGTATTTT	CASVQRGGDTDTQYF
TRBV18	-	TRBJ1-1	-	TGTGCCAGCTCACCACGAAGCCGGGACGTGATGAACACTGAAGCTTTCTTT	CASSPRSRDVMNTEAFF
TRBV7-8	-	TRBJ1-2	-	TGTGCCAGCAGCTCGTCCTCCCTTGTCTATGGCTACACCTTC	CASSSSSLVYGYTF
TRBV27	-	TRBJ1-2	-	TGTGCCAGCAGTAAATCCCGGGACCCGGAGGTATATGGCTACACCTTC	CASSKSRDPEVYGYTF
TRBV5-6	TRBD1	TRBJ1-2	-	TGTGCCAGCAGCTTGGATGGGACAGGGAACTATGGCTACACCTTC	CASSLDGTGNYGYTF
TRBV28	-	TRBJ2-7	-	TGTGCCAGCACTCCCGGGGGATCCTACGAGCAGTACTTC	CASTPGGSYEQYF
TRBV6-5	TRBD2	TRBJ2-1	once	TGTGCCAGCAGTATACTAGCGGGGGCCCCGGGAGAGCAGTTCTTC	CASSILAGAPGEQFF
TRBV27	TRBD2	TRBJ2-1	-	TGTGCCAGCAGTTTTGGGACTAGTTCCAGGGAAGAGCAGTTCTTC	CASSFGTSSREEQFF
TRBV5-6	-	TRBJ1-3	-	TGTGCCAGCAGCCACGACACTGGAAACACCATATATTTT	CASSHDTGNTIYF
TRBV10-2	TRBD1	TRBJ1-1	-	TGCGCCAGCAGTGGACAGGGTTGGAACACTGAAGCTTTCTTT	CASSGQGWNTEAFF
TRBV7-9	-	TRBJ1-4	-	TGTGCCAGCAGCCCACCTGCGGGACATTTGAAAAAACTGTTTTTT	CASSPPAGHLKKLFF
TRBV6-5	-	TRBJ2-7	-	TGTGCCAGCAGTTACTCGGGACGGGGGCCTTCCTACGAGCAGTACTTC	CASSYSGRGPSYEQYF
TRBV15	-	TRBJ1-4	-	TGTGCCACCAGCAGAGTCGGGGCCTTATATCTAGGGACACGGGGCGAAAAACTGTTTTTT	CATSRVGALYLGTRGEKLFF
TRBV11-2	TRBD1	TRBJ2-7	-	TGTGCCAGCAGCTTAGGCAGGGGGCCCTCCTACGAGCAGTACTTC	CASSLGRGPSYEQYF
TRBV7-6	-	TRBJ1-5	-	TGTGCCAGCAGCTTAGGCCAGGGTAATCAGCCCCAGCATTTT	CASSLGQGNQPQHF
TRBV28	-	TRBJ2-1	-	TGTGCCAGCAGTGAAACTAGCGAGCAGTTCTTC	CASSETSEQFF
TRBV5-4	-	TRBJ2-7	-	TGTGCCAGCAGCTTTTTTCCGGGGGACGAGCAGTACTTC	CASSFFPGDEQYF
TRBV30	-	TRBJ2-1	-	TGTGCCTGGAGTCCTGGTTCTGGTGAGCAGTTCTTC	CAWSPGSGEQFF
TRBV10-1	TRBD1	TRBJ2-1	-	TGCGCCAGCAGTGAGTCTGGGACAGGGGGCGGGAATGAGCAGTTCTTC	CASSESGTGGGNEQFF
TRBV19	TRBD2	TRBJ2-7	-	TGTGCCAGTAGTATATCCCCACTAGCGGGGCTCCCCTACGAGCAGTACTTC	CASSISPLAGLPYEQYF
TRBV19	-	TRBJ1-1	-	TGTGCCAGTAGTTCCCGAGGCTTTTCGGGCACTGAAGCTTTCTTT	CASSSRGFSGTEAFF
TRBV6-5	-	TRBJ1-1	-	TGTGCCAGCAGTTATTACGGGAACACTGAAGCTTTCTTT	CASSYYGNTEAFF
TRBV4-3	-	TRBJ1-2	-	TGCGCCAGCAGCCAAGAAACAGGGAACTATGGCTACACCTTC	CASSQETGNYGYTF
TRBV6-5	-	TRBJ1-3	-	TGTGCCAGCAGTGTTCGAGGGGCTGGAAACACCATATATTTT	CASSVRGAGNTIYF
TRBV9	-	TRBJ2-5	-	TGTGCCAGCAGCGTAGGTCACCGAGACTCCATCCTCAACGCCCAGTACTTC	CASSVGHRDSILNAQYF
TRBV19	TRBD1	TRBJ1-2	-	TGTGCCAGTAGTAGGACAGGGGGCGCTGGGTATGGCTACACCTTC	CASSRTGGAGYGYTF
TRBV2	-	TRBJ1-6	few	TGTGCCAGCAGTGTATGGACTGATCTGGATTCACCCCTCCACTTT	CASSVWTDLDSPLHF
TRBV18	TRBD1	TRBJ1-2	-	TGTGCCAGCTCACCGGGCCCCGGGACAGACTATGGCTACACCTTC	CASSPGPGTDYGYTF
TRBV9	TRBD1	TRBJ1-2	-	TGTGCCAGCAGCGTAGCTTCAGGGGGAGGTAACTATGGCTACACCTTC	CASSVASGGGNYGYTF
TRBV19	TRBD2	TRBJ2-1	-	TGTGCCAGTAGTAAAGCGGGAGGGGAGCAGTTCTTC	CASSKAGGEQFF
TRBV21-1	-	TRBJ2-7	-	TGTGCCAGCAGCAAAAGGAGGAAGCGGGGGGCCAGAAACGAGCAGTACTTC	CASSKRRKRGARNEQYF
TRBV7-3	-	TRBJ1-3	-	TGTGCCAGCAGCTTAACAGGGGCCTCTGGAAACACCATATATTTT	CASSLTGASGNTIYF
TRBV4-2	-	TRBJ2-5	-	TGTGCCAGCAGCCAAGAGGCCAGGGGAGTGGAGACCCAGTACTTC	CASSQEARGVETQYF
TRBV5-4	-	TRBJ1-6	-	TGTGCCAGCAGCTTGGCAAAGGGCTCTAATTCACCCCTCCACTTT	CASSLAKGSNSPLHF
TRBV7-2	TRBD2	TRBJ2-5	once	TGTGCCAGCGCTCTAGCGGGAAGCCAAGAGACCCAGTACTTC	CASALAGSQETQYF
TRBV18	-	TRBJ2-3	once	TGTGCCAGCTCACCCACAACAGATACGCAGTATTTT	CASSPTTDTQYF
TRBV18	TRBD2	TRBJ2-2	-	TGTGCCAGCTCACCGCCTAGCGGGAGAGGAACCGGGGAGCTGTTTTTT	CASSPPSGRGTGELFF
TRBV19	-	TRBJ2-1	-	TGTGCCAGTAGTATAGATCTTGAGGGGACTTTTAATGAGCAGTTCTTC	CASSIDLEGTFNEQFF
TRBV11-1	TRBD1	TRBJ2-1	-	TGTGCCAGCAGCTTAGGGTTGGGCACGACAGGGGGCTCCTACAATGAGCAGTTCTTC	CASSLGLGTTGGSYNEQFF
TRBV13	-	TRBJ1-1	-	TGTGCCAGCAGCCCGGGCCGGGCCGGTGTGGGAGCTTTCTTT	CASSPGRAGVGAFF
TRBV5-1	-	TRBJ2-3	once	TGCGCCAGCGGTAAGGGGGGCCTCACAGATACGCAGTATTTT	CASGKGGLTDTQYF
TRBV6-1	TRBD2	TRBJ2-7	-	TGTGCCAGCAGTGAAGCCCTAGCGGGAGGGAGCTACGAGCAGTACTTC	CASSEALAGGSYEQYF
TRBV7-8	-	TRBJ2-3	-	TGTGCCAGCAGCCTTGAGGAGTTCGCGGGAGATACGCAGTATTTT	CASSLEEFAGDTQYF